The clone carrying this T cell receptor beta chain was observed a few times. Its target is unknown. Assay used: immunoSEQ multiplex PCR; TCRdb lists only in-frame clones, some missing. The sample has about 120,000 clones; about 83% are singletons. The CDR3 is 14 amino acids. Germline-derived CDR1 and CDR2 are KGHSH and LQKENI. Trimming cost V 5 bases and J 2 bases; bases outside gene matches: 5. This sample is drawn from a study of PD-L1 blockade in urothelial cancer. Looking at the study overall: Atezolizumab was started by patients around 2014 at 1,200 mg intravenously every 3 weeks. About 90% of the roughly 29 patients were men who had bladder-origin urothelial cancer. A median approximately 140,000 T cells were found in blood samples.

Time point meaning: peripheral blood 6 weeks after treatment start. Study-wide points: Pretreatment peripheral blood TCR clonality that fell below the median predicted better survival among the patients studied.

The origin of this receptor is a man aged 50 to 59 with urothelial cancer. The V and J genes are TRBV18 and TRBJ1-2; 7 positions agree with TRBD1. Specimen: PBMCs, collected around atezolizumab (anti-PD-L1) treatment. In DNA form, the CDR3 reads TGTGCCAGCTCAGCGGGACAGTCAAACTATGGCTACACCTTC. Its translation: CASSAGQSNYGYTF.